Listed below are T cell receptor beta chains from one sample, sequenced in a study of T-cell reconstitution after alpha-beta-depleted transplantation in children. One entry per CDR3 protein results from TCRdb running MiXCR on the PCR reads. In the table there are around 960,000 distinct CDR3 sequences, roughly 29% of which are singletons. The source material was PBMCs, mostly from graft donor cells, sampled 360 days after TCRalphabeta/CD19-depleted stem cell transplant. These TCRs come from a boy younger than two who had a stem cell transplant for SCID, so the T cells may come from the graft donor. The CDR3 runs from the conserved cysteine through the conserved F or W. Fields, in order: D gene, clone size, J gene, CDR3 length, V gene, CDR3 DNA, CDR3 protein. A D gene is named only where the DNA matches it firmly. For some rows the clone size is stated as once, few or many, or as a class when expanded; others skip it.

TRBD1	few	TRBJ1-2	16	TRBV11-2	TGTGCCAGCAGCGGGGGGACAGCTCGACCGAACTATGGCTACACCTTC	CASSGGTARPNYGYTF
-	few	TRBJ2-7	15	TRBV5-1	TGCGCCAGCAGCCCGGGTGGGGCAGGGCGGTACGAGCAGTACTTC	CASSPGGAGRYEQYF
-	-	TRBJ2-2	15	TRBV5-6	TGTGCCAGCCGCCGGGACAACACGAACACCGGGGAGCTGTTTTTT	CASRRDNTNTGELFF
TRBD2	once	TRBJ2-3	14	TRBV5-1	TGCGCCAGCAGCATGGGGGGGATCCCAGATACGCAGTATTTT	CASSMGGIPDTQYF
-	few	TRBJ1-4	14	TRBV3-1	TGTGCCAGCAGCCAAAGGGAGCAGGGGAGAAAACTGTTTTTT	CASSQREQGRKLFF
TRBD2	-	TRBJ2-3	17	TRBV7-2	TGTGCCAGCAGCACCGGGGGGGCCCTTAGCATGACAGATACGCAGTATTTT	CASSTGGALSMTDTQYF
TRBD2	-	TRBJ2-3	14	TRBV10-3	TGTGCCATTTCCCTAGCGGGGATCACAGATACGCAGTATTTT	CAISLAGITDTQYF
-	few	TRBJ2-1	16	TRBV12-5	TGTGCTAGTGGGGGGTCGGGGGTAGGCTCCTACAATGAGCAGTTCTTC	CASGGSGVGSYNEQFF
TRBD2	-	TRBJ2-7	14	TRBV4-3	TGCGCCAGCAGCCAAGATCAGCTGCGGGGGTCCGTTTACTTC	CASSQDQLRGSVYF
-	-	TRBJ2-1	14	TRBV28	TGTGCCAGCAGACCGGAGGTCTCCTACAATGAGCAGTTCTTC	CASRPEVSYNEQFF
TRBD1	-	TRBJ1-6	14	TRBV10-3	TGTGCCATCGGGGCTGGACAGGGGAGGTCACCCCTCCACTTT	CAIGAGQGRSPLHF
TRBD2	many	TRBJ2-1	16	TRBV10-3	TGTGCCATCAGAACCGAACTAGCGGGGGGGCAAAATGAGCAGTTCTTC	CAIRTELAGGQNEQFF
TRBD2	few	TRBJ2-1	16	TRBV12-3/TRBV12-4	TGTGCCAGCAGTTTAAGAAGCGGGGGGGGCTACAATGAGCAGTTCTTC	CASSLRSGGGYNEQFF
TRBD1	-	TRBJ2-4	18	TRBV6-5	TGTGCCAGCAGTTACTCTCCGGGACAGCCCTTAGCCAAAAACATTCAGTACTTC	CASSYSPGQPLAKNIQYF
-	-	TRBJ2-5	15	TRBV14	TGTGCCAGCAGCCAAGCGGGGGCGCGGTGGGAGACCCAGTACTTC	CASSQAGARWETQYF
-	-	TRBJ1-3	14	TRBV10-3	TGTGCCATTGAGCCGGGAATCTCTGGAAACACCATATATTTT	CAIEPGISGNTIYF
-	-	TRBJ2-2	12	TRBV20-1	TGCAGTGCTATATGGGACACCGGGGAGCTGTTTTTT	CSAIWDTGELFF